The 22 T cell receptor beta chains below all came from one sample that was sequenced in a study of blood T cell repertoires in COVID-19. Only in-frame clones appear in the TCRdb table, and some are missing; sequencing was by immunoSEQ multiplex PCR. The sample records roughly 520,000 clones, roughly 90% being singletons. The sequenced sample was PBMCs or T cells enriched from blood (not recorded which). The receptors were sampled from a woman between 40 and 55 years old who had recovered from COVID-19.

This CDR3 reads CATMAGEAPYNEQFF. CDR3 bases: TGTGCCACCATGGCCGGGGAGGCCCCGTACAATGAGCAGTTCTTC. This chain links TRBV24-1 with TRBJ2-1; a possible D gene is TRBD2 (6 bases). V lost 8 bases and J lost 4, with 17 bases in between. CDR3 length: 15 amino acids. From germline, CDR1 is KGHDR and CDR2 SFDVKD.

This chain joins TRBV7-9 and TRBJ1-5; D remains unclear. This CDR3 region has 12 residues. V lost 1 base, J lost 15 bases, and 13 bases lay in between. CDR1 is SEHNR and CDR2 is FQNEAQ in the germline V gene (reference sequence). The CDR3 protein is CASSLDFNARHF. The CDR3 coding sequence is TGTGCCAGCAGCTTAGATTTTAACGCGCGGCATTTT.

The rearrangement uses TRBV10-1 and TRBJ1-2; D might be TRBD1 (5 bases). The CDR3 runs to 13 residues. Trimming pared 5 bases from V and 4 bases from J, leaving 11 bases between. The V gene's germline CDR1 is WNHNN and CDR2 SYGVQD (reference sequence). The CDR3 coding sequence is TGCGCCAGCAGTTTCGACGGGGGCTATGGCTACACCTTC. Translating gives CASSFDGGYGYTF.

The genes are TRBV29-1 and TRBJ2-3, with D possibly being TRBD1 or TRBD2 (6 bases each). The CDR3 extends over 12 amino acids. CDR1 and CDR2 from the germline V gene are SQVTM and ANQGSEA. V lost 8 bases and J lost 2, with 11 bases in between. Here the CDR3 reads CSTGDNTDTQYF. In nucleotides, the CDR3 is TGCAGCACGGGGGACAACACAGATACGCAGTATTTT.

The chain employs TRBV19 and TRBJ1-2; TRBD1 agrees at 7 bases. The V gene end was trimmed by 5 bases and the J gene end by 8 bases; junction bases not matched to a gene: 8. Germline loops: CDR1 LNHDA, CDR2 SQIVND (reference sequence). The CDR3 has 13 amino acids. CDR3 nucleotide sequence: TGTGCCAGTAGTCCAGACCGGGACAGCGGCTACACCTTC. This encodes CASSPDRDSGYTF.

The CDR3 DNA sequence: TGTGCCAGCAGCTTTTTCAGCGGGAGCGCGAACACCGGGGAGCTGTTTTTT. As protein: CASSFFSGSANTGELFF. This chain uses TRBV7-9 with TRBJ2-2; 8 nucleotides match TRBD2. CDR1 and CDR2 from the germline V gene are SEHNR and FQNEAQ (reference sequence). This CDR3 is built from 17 residues. With 3 bases clipped from V and 0 bases from J, the junction kept 6 bases outside the gene matches.

The chain couples TRBV30 to TRBJ1-6, with D unclear. This CDR3 contains 12 residues. V was pared by 8 bases and J by 4 bases, with 9 bases between. Germline CDR1 is GTSNPN and CDR2 is SVGIG (reference sequence). In DNA form, the CDR3 reads TGTGCCCTCGGCAGGTATAATTCACCCCTCCACTTT. It specifies CALGRYNSPLHF.

The chain uses TRBV18 and TRBJ1-2, with D maybe TRBD1 (5 bases). This CDR3 spans 17 amino acids. V was trimmed by 2 bases and J by 0 bases, leaving 16 bases between them. CDR1 is KGHSH and CDR2 is LQKENI in the germline V gene. CDR3 region: CASSPSEQGLSNYGYTF. The CDR3 DNA sequence: TGTGCCAGCTCACCAAGCGAGCAGGGTCTATCTAACTATGGCTACACCTTC.

This clone was recorded once. The chain couples TRBV7-6 to TRBJ1-1; TRBD1 agrees at 9 bases. This CDR3 has 13 residues. Germline values: CDR1 SGHVS, CDR2 FNYEAQ. V gave up 5 bases and J gave up 5 bases; unmatched junction bases: 3. This chain's CDR3 is CASSQDRGTEAFF. The DNA for the CDR3 is TGTGCCAGCAGCCAGGACAGGGGTACTGAAGCTTTCTTT.

This clone was detected a few times. The chain couples TRBV10-3 to TRBJ2-3, with 11 bases identical to TRBD2. CDR1 and CDR2 (germline): ENHRY, SYGVKD. V lost 5 bases, J lost 1 base, and 5 bases stayed unmatched. The CDR3 is 16 amino acids. The CDR3 DNA reads TGTGCCATCAGTAGGACTAGCGGGTCTGGCACAGATACGCAGTATTTT. This encodes CAISRTSGSGTDTQYF.

The chain uses TRBV19 and TRBJ2-2; 7 nucleotides line up with TRBD1. Looked up from germline, CDR1 is LNHDA and CDR2 is SQIVND (reference sequence). The CDR3 has 16 amino acids. With 1 base clipped from V and 6 bases from J, the junction kept 8 bases outside the gene matches. The DNA for the CDR3 is TGTGCCAGTAGTATAGTGCAGGGGGTGAGGCCCGGGGAGCTGTTTTTT. As protein: CASSIVQGVRPGELFF.

Note on this clone: Other DNA sequences in the sample encode the same CDR3. The genes are TRBV11-3 and TRBJ2-3, with 7 bases fitting TRBD1. V lost 5 bases to trimming and J lost 0 bases; unmatched junction nucleotides: 5. The CDR3 has 15 residues. CDR1 is SGHNT and CDR2 is YENEEA in the germline V gene. The CDR3 DNA reads as TGTGCCAGCAGCCTGGGACAGACTAGCACAGATACGCAGTATTTT. Residues: CASSLGQTSTDTQYF.

This rearrangement joins TRBV15 to TRBJ1-1, with 11 nucleotides matching TRBD1. The CDR3 has 16 residues. The germline V gene has CDR1 LNHNV and CDR2 YYDKDF (reference sequence). V trimming: 0 bases; J trimming: 7 bases; junction bases outside the gene matches: 7. CDR3 in amino acids: CATSREPGQGAGEAFF. The CDR3 DNA sequence: TGTGCCACCAGCAGAGAGCCAGGACAGGGGGCTGGTGAAGCTTTCTTT.

J is TRBJ2-5 and V is TRBV30, with D maybe TRBD2 (5 bases). V lost 4 bases to trimming and J lost 1 base, with 10 bases between them. From germline, CDR1 is GTSNPN and CDR2 SVGIG (reference sequence). The CDR3 runs 13 residues. As DNA, the CDR3 is TGTGCCTGGAACGGGGTCCTCCAAGAGACCCAGTACTTC. Residues: CAWNGVLQETQYF.

This clone was seen once. The chain combines TRBV7-9 with TRBJ1-5; D uncertain. Germline lookup yields CDR1 SEHNR and CDR2 FQNEAQ (reference sequence). Trimming stripped 2 bases from V and 5 bases from J, with 7 bases between. The length of the CDR3 is 13 residues. CDR3 sequence reads: CASSLLQDQPQHF. Written as DNA, the CDR3 is TGTGCCAGCAGCTTACTCCAGGATCAGCCCCAGCATTTT.

The chain carries TRBV5-4 and TRBJ2-7; TRBD2 matches 10 bases. CDR3 length: 15 amino acids. Losses at the gene ends were 1 base for V and 4 bases for J; bases not matched to a gene: 5. The germline CDR1 and CDR2 sequences are SGHNT and YYREEE (reference sequence). Written as DNA, the CDR3 is TGTGCCAGCAGCTTGCAGCGGGGGGGGTTTTACGAGCAGTACTTC. Protein: CASSLQRGGFYEQYF. Full variable domain (rest looked up from reference TRBV5-4 and TRBJ2-7): ETGVTQSPTHLIKTRGQQVTLRCSSQSGHNTVSWYQQALGQGPQFIFQYYREEENGRGNFPPRFSGLQFPNYSSELNVNALELDDSALYLCASSLQRGGFYEQYFGPGTRLTVT.

V is TRBV20-1 and J is TRBJ2-5, with 7 bases fitting TRBD1. CDR3 length: 15 residues. The V gene's germline CDR1 is DFQATT and CDR2 SNEGSKA (reference sequence). V shed 3 bases and J 5 bases; nucleotides not matched to a gene: 12. CDR3 sequence reads: CSASLTPPTGETQYF. DNA for the CDR3: TGCAGTGCTAGTCTAACCCCACCGACAGGGGAGACCCAGTACTTC.

J is TRBJ1-4 and V is TRBV6-5; D remains ambiguous. Per germline, CDR1 MNHEY and CDR2 SVGAGI. The CDR3 covers 15 residues. The V end was cut by 6 bases, the J end by 0 bases, with 11 bases between. CDR3 in amino acids: CASSPGSTTNEKLFF. Written as DNA, the CDR3 is TGTGCCAGCAGCCCCGGGTCGACAACTAATGAAAAACTGTTTTTT.

The CDR3 DNA reads TGTGCCAGCAGGAGACAGGGAACTTCCTACGAGCAGTACTTC. This encodes CASRRQGTSYEQYF. This rearrangement joins TRBV14 to TRBJ2-7, with 7 bases fitting TRBD1. Trimming cost V 6 bases and J 1 base; bases outside gene matches: 6. Germline CDR1 reads SGHDN; CDR2 reads FVKESK. The CDR3 is 14 amino acids. Full variable domain (remainder filled in from reference TRBV14 and TRBJ2-7): EAGVTQFPSHSVIEKGQTVTLRCDPISGHDNLYWYRRVMGKEIKFLLHFVKESKQDESGMPNNRFLAERTGGTYSTLKVQPAELEDSGVYFCASRRQGTSYEQYFGPGTRLTVT.

This sequence joins TRBV27 and TRBJ1-6; 8 bases agree with TRBD1. After removal of 8 bases from V and 8 bases from J, the junction contained 5 bases not matched to a gene. Germline CDR1 MNHEY, CDR2 SMNVEV (reference sequence). The CDR3 is 13 residues long. Here the CDR3 reads CASQGQADSPLHF. CDR3 nucleotide sequence: TGTGCCAGCCAGGGACAGGCTGATTCACCCCTCCACTTT.

The genes are TRBV25-1 and TRBJ2-2, with D possibly TRBD2 on 6 matching bases. The CDR3 length is 13 residues. Trimming removed 2 bases from V and 11 bases from J, with 12 bases in between. Germline CDR1 and CDR2: MGHDK and SYGVNS. This chain's CDR3 is CASSEGGGRELFF. In DNA, the CDR3 is TGTGCCAGCAGTGAAGGTGGAGGGCGAGAGCTGTTTTTT.

This rearrangement joins TRBV5-1 to TRBJ2-1, with TRBD2 identical over 11 bases. The J segment lost 5 bases and the V segment lost 0 bases, leaving 7 bases of the junction unmatched. The germline gives CDR1 SGHRS, CDR2 YFSETQ. CDR3 length: 17 amino acids. The CDR3, as DNA: TGCGCCAGCAGCTTGGCGGCTAGCGGGAGGCAGGACAATGAGCAGTTCTTC. Translated: CASSLAASGRQDNEQFF.